The present entry profiles one T cell receptor beta chain with its context. Its antigen is not identified. The data were obtained in a study of cytomegalovirus exposure and HLA in healthy donors. Study-wide results and caveats: HLA-A and HLA-B allele assignments for most subjects were reportedly predicted accurately using TCR beta sequences.

Trimming cost V 6 bases and J 8 bases, with 22 bases left between them. The germline CDR1 and CDR2 sequences are SGHAT and FQNNGV. There are 15 residues in the CDR3. PCR primers comprised 60 Vbeta and 13 Jbeta primers. The data were produced by immunoSEQ multiplex PCR, yet TCRdb's version contains in-frame clones alone and is incomplete. The listing records around 77,000 clones. The clonotype comes from a man aged 50-59 years in good health and CMV-seropositive. Specimen: PBMCs. V gene TRBV11-2 combines with J gene TRBJ1-2; tentative D call: TRBD1 (5 bases). CDR3 sequence: CASSPGGTLEEGYTF. The CDR3, as DNA: TGTGCCAGCAGTCCTGGGGGGACCCTAGAGGAAGGCTACACCTTC. Full variable domain (remainder filled in from reference TRBV11-2 and TRBJ1-2): EAGVAQSPRYKIIEKRQSVAFWCNPISGHATLYWYQQILGQGPKLLIQFQNNGVVDDSQLPKDRFSAERLKGVDSTLKIQPAKLEDSAVYLCASSPGGTLEEGYTFGSGTRLTVV.